Below are 28 T cell receptor beta chains sequenced from a single sample in a study of T-cell memory formation after mild COVID-19. TCRdb reprocessed the 5' RACE reads via MiXCR and lists one record per CDR3 protein. The data show fewer than 250,000 distinct CDR3 sequences, about 10% seen once. The sample taken for sequencing was PBMCs or a T cell subset sorted from them (not recorded which). The source of these receptors is a man younger than 35 who had mild COVID-19 (a few samples of this study predate the infection). Cell type and time point are not known.

This clonotype turned up a few times. V and J are TRBV5-1 and TRBJ1-1; no clear D. V lost 3 bases and J lost 8, with 11 bases in between. This CDR3 spans 12 amino acids. Germline loops: CDR1 SGHRS, CDR2 YFSETQ. CDR3 loop: CASSSNRGEAFF. Here the CDR3 DNA reads TGCGCCAGCAGCTCAAATCGCGGGGAAGCTTTCTTT.

This clonotype was seen a few times. The V gene is TRBV29-1, the J gene TRBJ2-3; possible D gene TRBD1, 5 bases. The V end was cut by 7 bases, the J end by 0 bases, with 11 bases between. This CDR3 region has 13 residues. Germline CDR1 is SQVTM and CDR2 is ANQGSEA. The CDR3 DNA reads TGCAGCGCACCGACAGTTAGCACAGATACGCAGTATTTT. It yields the protein CSAPTVSTDTQYF.

This clonotype was seen a few times. The rearrangement joins TRBV6-6 to TRBJ1-1; perhaps TRBD1 as D (6 bases). The CDR3 has 14 amino acids. The germline V gene has CDR1 MNHNY and CDR2 SVGAGI (reference sequence). The V end was cut by 2 bases, the J end by 1 base, with 8 bases between. The CDR3 loop reads CASSYPDRNTEAFF. The CDR3, as DNA: TGTGCCAGCAGTTACCCGGACAGGAACACTGAAGCTTTCTTT.

The rearrangement joins TRBV5-5 to TRBJ2-3; D is ambiguous. V was cut by 3 bases and J by 4 bases, with 9 bases left in between. There are 13 residues in the CDR3. Germline V CDR1 and CDR2: SGHKS, YYEKEE (reference sequence). The CDR3 loop is CASSSGVSDTQYF. In nucleotides, the CDR3 is TGTGCCAGCAGCTCCGGAGTGTCAGATACGCAGTATTTT.

This clonotype showed up just a few times. The chain has TRBV5-1 and TRBJ1-5; 7 nucleotides line up with TRBD1. The CDR3 has 15 residues. The J segment lost 7 bases and the V segment lost 4 bases, leaving 11 bases of the junction unmatched. Germline V gene data show CDR1 as SGHRS and CDR2 as YFSETQ. The CDR3 loop reads CASSQTTGLGQPQHF. The CDR3 DNA sequence: TGCGCCAGCAGCCAAACGACAGGGTTGGGGCAGCCCCAGCATTTT.

This clonotype is a singleton in its sample. Compared with germline, one end of the junction differs, possibly owing to a read error. The chain couples TRBV20-1 to TRBJ2-2; a possible D gene is TRBD2 (6 bases). The CDR3 extends over 12 amino acids. Germline loops: CDR1 DFQATT, CDR2 SNEGSKA (reference sequence). The CDR3 DNA reads as TGCAGTGCGCGGGGACTGGCCGGGGAGATGTTTTTT. Translating it yields CSARGLAGEMFF.

In this sample, this clonotype turned up many times. The chain carries TRBV15 and TRBJ2-5, with D possibly TRBD1 on 6 matching bases. The CDR3 spans 13 residues. Germline CDR1 reads LNHNV; CDR2 reads YYDKDF (reference sequence). The V end was cut by 2 bases, the J end by 3 bases, with 7 bases between. The CDR3 spells CATSRTGKETQYF. In nucleotides, the CDR3 is TGTGCCACCAGCAGAACAGGGAAAGAGACCCAGTACTTC. Drawing the rest from reference TRBV15 and TRBJ2-5, the complete variable domain is DAMVIQNPRYQVTQFGKPVTLSCSQTLNHNVMYWYQQKSSQAPKLLFHYYDKDFNNEADTPDNFQSRRPNTSFCFLDIRSPGLGDTAMYLCATSRTGKETQYFGPGTRLLVL.

This clonotype appeared a few times. This chain uses TRBV18 with TRBJ1-2, with D unclear. Germline CDR1 KGHSH, CDR2 LQKENI. The CDR3 spans 13 residues. V lost 6 bases and J 1 base, leaving 9 bases between the germline ends. The CDR3 reads CASSEASNYGYTF. CDR3 in DNA: TGTGCCAGCTCCGAGGCCAGTAACTATGGCTACACCTTC.

This clonotype appeared a few times. The V call is TRBV6-6, the J call TRBJ2-2; D is undetermined. This CDR3 spans 14 amino acids. Germline values: CDR1 MNHNY, CDR2 SVGAGI (reference sequence). V shed 3 bases and J shed 5 bases, with 10 bases lying between them. CDR3 sequence: CASSYGRPTGELFF. DNA of the CDR3: TGTGCCAGCAGTTATGGAAGACCGACCGGGGAGCTGTTTTTT.

This clonotype has more than one count but fewer than ten. The chain couples TRBV4-2 to TRBJ2-1; 9 nucleotides match TRBD1. The V gene's germline CDR1 is LGHNA and CDR2 YNFKEQ. The trim removed 5 bases at V and 6 bases at J, leaving 8 bases unmatched. CDR3 size: 15 residues. The CDR3 region is CASSSPGQGSNEQFF. CDR3 nucleotides: TGTGCCAGCAGCTCCCCGGGACAGGGTTCCAATGAGCAGTTCTTC.

The V call is TRBV11-2, the J call TRBJ1-3; possibly TRBD1 for D (6 bases). Trimming left V 5 bases short and J 7 bases short, with 15 bases between. Looked up from germline, CDR1 is SGHAT and CDR2 is FQNNGV. This CDR3 spans 14 amino acids. In DNA, the CDR3 is TGTGCCAGCAGCCTGGGACAACGTGGGAACACCATATATTTT. Translating it yields CASSLGQRGNTIYF.

The V and J genes are TRBV25-1 and TRBJ1-1; D ambiguous. V was cut by 1 base and J by 8 bases, with 14 bases left in between. Germline V CDR1 and CDR2: MGHDK, SYGVNS. CDR3 length: 14 amino acids. The CDR3 loop reads CASSEWESVEEAFF. CDR3 bases: TGTGCCAGCAGTGAATGGGAGTCCGTGGAGGAAGCTTTCTTT. Looking up the rest from reference TRBV25-1 and TRBJ1-1 gives the full variable domain: EADIYQTPRYLVIGTGKKITLECSQTMGHDKMYWYQQDPGMELHLIHYSYGVNSTEKGDLSSESTVSRIRTEHFPLTLESARPSHTSQYLCASSEWESVEEAFFGQGTRLTVV.

In regard to this clonotype: Sequence at one end of the junction differs from germline and may be a read error. The chain's CDR3 is CASSYSTGGMKILVF. The CDR3 DNA follows: TGTGCCAGCAGTTACTCAACAGGAGGAATGAAAATTCTCGTTTTT. This chain joins TRBV6-5 and TRBJ1-4, with D possibly TRBD1 on 5 matching bases. Germline-derived CDR1 and CDR2 are MNHEY and SVGAGI. The CDR3 covers 15 residues.

V and J are TRBV6-2 or TRBV6-3 and TRBJ1-1; D ambiguous. V was trimmed by 7 bases and J by 1 base, leaving 16 bases between them. The V gene's germline CDR1 is MNHEY and CDR2 SVGEGT. The CDR3 length is 15 residues. The CDR3 DNA is TGTGCCAGCACCCCCCCCTGGCAGAAGAACACTGAAGCTTTCTTT. Its translation: CASTPPWQKNTEAFF.

The J gene is TRBJ2-3, the V gene TRBV4-1, with TRBD1 as a possible D gene (5 bases). The CDR3 is 21 amino acids. CDR1 is MGHRA and CDR2 is YSYEKL in the germline V gene. Trimming removed 0 bases from V and 0 bases from J, with 25 bases in between. This CDR3 is CASSQDPARGGRARSTDTQYF. The DNA of the CDR3 is TGCGCCAGCAGCCAAGACCCGGCTAGGGGCGGCCGAGCTCGTAGCACAGATACGCAGTATTTT.

This clonotype was observed a few times. J is TRBJ2-7 and V is TRBV6-2 or TRBV6-3; TRBD1 might be the D (6 bases). The CDR3 consists of 14 residues. V was clipped by 5 bases and J by 0 bases, with 11 bases between them. Germline values: CDR1 MNHEY, CDR2 SVGEGT. CDR3 bases: TGTGCCAGCAGTCCCAGGGGTTACTCCTACGAGCAGTACGTC. As protein: CASSPRGYSYEQYV.

This clonotype turned up a few times. The chain combines TRBV5-4 with TRBJ2-3; D remains ambiguous. V shed 2 bases and J shed 6 bases, with 10 bases lying between them. In germline, CDR1 is SGHNT, CDR2 YYREEE (reference sequence). The CDR3 extends over 13 amino acids. The CDR3: CASSFSLPDTQYF. The CDR3 DNA sequence: TGTGCCAGCAGCTTTTCTCTACCGGATACGCAGTATTTT.

The rearrangement joins TRBV7-6 to TRBJ2-5; no clear D gene. Per germline, CDR1 SGHVS and CDR2 FNYEAQ. V was cut by 5 bases and J by 4 bases, with 11 bases left in between. The CDR3 loop spans 13 amino acids. The CDR3 region is CASSPNGPETQYF. The CDR3 DNA follows: TGTGCCAGCAGCCCCAATGGGCCAGAGACCCAGTACTTC.

CDR3 loop: CASSRSTALLLGGYTF. The CDR3 DNA sequence: TGTGCCAGCAGTCGATCGACAGCCCTTTTACTGGGTGGCTACACCTTC. The V call is TRBV6-5, the J call TRBJ1-2; D may be TRBD1 (5 bases). The V end lost 5 bases, the J end lost 7 bases, and 23 bases lay between the germline ends. The CDR3 contains 16 residues. CDR1 is MNHEY and CDR2 is SVGAGI in the germline V gene.

Ten or more counts support this clonotype. The chain combines TRBV7-9 with TRBJ2-3; 7 bases agree with TRBD1. J gave up 2 bases and V 3 bases, and 5 bases lay outside the gene matches. Per germline, CDR1 SEHNR and CDR2 FQNEAQ (reference sequence). The CDR3 is 15 residues long. CDR3 nucleotides: TGTGCCAGCAGCTTTTCTGGACAGGCCACAGATACGCAGTATTTT. Translating it yields CASSFSGQATDTQYF.

This clonotype was seen a handful of times. This rearrangement joins TRBV9 to TRBJ1-1; 7 bases map to TRBD1. The germline V gene encodes CDR1 SGDLS and CDR2 YYNGEE. The V segment lost 4 bases and the J segment 6 bases; nucleotides outside the gene matches: 6. This CDR3 region has 13 residues. CDR3 DNA sequence: TGTGCCAGCAGCCCGGGAGGGGGCCCTGAAGCTTTCTTT. This sequence encodes CASSPGGGPEAFF.

The chain joins TRBV20-1 to TRBJ2-7; tentative D call: TRBD2 (6 bases). V lost 6 bases and J lost 5, with 11 bases in between. The germline gives CDR1 DFQATT, CDR2 SNEGSKA (reference sequence). The CDR3 has 11 residues. The DNA of the CDR3 is TGCAGTGCCCGCGGGGAGAACGAGCAGTACTTC. Translation gives CSARGENEQYF.

The chain employs TRBV5-5 and TRBJ2-4; D not certain. Germline-derived CDR1 and CDR2 are SGHKS and YYEKEE (reference sequence). The V end lost 0 bases, the J end lost 7 bases, and 8 bases lay between the germline ends. This CDR3 has 13 residues. For the CDR3, the DNA is TGTGCCAGCAGCTTGGAAGGAGCGAACATTCAGTACTTC. Translation gives CASSLEGANIQYF.

This sequence joins TRBV6-2 or TRBV6-3 and TRBJ2-1; D call uncertain. Germline-derived CDR1 and CDR2 are MNHEY and SVGEGT. With 5 bases removed from V and 6 bases from J, the gap between germline ends came to 20 bases. The CDR3 loop spans 16 amino acids. CDR3 DNA: TGTGCCAGCAGTAAGGGCCCCACCCCCTCGGGCAATGAGCAGTTCTTC. Its translation: CASSKGPTPSGNEQFF.

V is TRBV6-2 or TRBV6-3 and J is TRBJ2-6; a possible D gene is TRBD1 (5 bases). Germline CDR1 MNHEY, CDR2 SVGEGT. V was shortened by 5 bases and J by 3 bases, with 14 bases between the two germline ends. CDR3 length: 16 residues. The CDR3 spells CASSPLWGDGANVLTF. The CDR3 nucleotides are TGTGCCAGCAGTCCCCTCTGGGGCGATGGGGCCAACGTCCTGACTTTC.

This sequence joins TRBV6-6 and TRBJ1-4; unclear D gene. CDR1 MNHNY and CDR2 SVGAGI come from the germline V gene (reference sequence). The CDR3 runs to 12 residues. Trimming stripped 5 bases from V and 8 bases from J, with 9 bases between. CDR3: CASSAPGEKLFF. The CDR3 DNA reads TGTGCCAGCAGTGCCCCGGGGGAAAAACTGTTTTTT.

This chain links TRBV4-3 with TRBJ2-2, with no clear D. Trimming took off 4 bases at V and 4 bases at J, with 7 bases between the two ends. The CDR3 consists of 13 residues. Germline V gene data show CDR1 as LGHNA and CDR2 as YSLEER. In DNA form, the CDR3 reads TGCGCCAGCAGCCTCGGTCTCACCGGGGAGCTGTTTTTT. It codes for CASSLGLTGELFF.

In its sample, this clonotype was seen a few times. This rearrangement joins TRBV7-2 to TRBJ1-2; 7 bases agree with TRBD1. V dropped 5 bases and J dropped 4; count of bases not matched to a gene: 7. The CDR3 totals 14 residues. CDR1 SGHTA and CDR2 FQGNSA come from the germline V gene. CDR3 nucleotides: TGTGCCAGCAGCCCGACAGGGCCCATCTATGGCTACACCTTC. This codes for CASSPTGPIYGYTF.